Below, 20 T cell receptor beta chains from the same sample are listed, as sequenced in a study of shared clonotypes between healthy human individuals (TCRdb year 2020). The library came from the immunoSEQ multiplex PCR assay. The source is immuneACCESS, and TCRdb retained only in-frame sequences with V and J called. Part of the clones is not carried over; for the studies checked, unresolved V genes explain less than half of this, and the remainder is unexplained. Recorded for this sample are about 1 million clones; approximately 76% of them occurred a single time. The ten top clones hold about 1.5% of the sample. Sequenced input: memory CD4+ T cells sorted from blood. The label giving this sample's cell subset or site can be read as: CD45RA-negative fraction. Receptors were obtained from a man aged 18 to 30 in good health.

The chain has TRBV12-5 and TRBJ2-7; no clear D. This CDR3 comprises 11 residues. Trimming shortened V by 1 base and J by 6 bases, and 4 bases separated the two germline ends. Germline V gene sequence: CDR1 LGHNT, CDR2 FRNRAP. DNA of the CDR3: TGTGCTAGTGGTTTGGGGCCCGAGCAGTACTTC. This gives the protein CASGLGPEQYF.

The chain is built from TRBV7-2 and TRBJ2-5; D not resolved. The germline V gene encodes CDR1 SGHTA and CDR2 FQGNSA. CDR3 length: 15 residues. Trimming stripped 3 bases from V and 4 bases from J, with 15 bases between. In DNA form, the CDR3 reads TGTGCCAGCAGCTTCGTAGGTAACGGTAGAGAGACCCAGTACTTC. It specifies CASSFVGNGRETQYF.

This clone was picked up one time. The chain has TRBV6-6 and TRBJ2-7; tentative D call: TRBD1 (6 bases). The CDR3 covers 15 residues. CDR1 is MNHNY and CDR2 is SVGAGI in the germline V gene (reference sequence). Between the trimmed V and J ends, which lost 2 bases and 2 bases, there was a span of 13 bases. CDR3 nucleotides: TGTGCCAGCAGTTACCACAACAGGGATCCCTACGAGCAGTACTTC. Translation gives CASSYHNRDPYEQYF.

The CDR3 region has the DNA TGTGCCAGCAGTGATAGCGGGAATTCACTATATACGCAGTATTTT. It codes for CASSDSGNSLYTQYF. This chain joins TRBV25-1 and TRBJ2-3; 8 positions agree with TRBD2. The ends lost 3 bases at V and 7 bases at J; junction bases unmatched: 9. CDR3 length: 15 residues. Germline CDR1 is MGHDK and CDR2 is SYGVNS.

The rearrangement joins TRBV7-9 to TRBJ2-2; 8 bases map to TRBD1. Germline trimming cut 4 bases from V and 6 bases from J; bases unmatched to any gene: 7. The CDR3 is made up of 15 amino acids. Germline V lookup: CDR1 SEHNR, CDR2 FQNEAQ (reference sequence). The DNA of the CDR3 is TGTGCCAGCAGCTCGTACGCAGGGGGCTCCGGGGAGCTGTTTTTT. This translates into CASSSYAGGSGELFF.

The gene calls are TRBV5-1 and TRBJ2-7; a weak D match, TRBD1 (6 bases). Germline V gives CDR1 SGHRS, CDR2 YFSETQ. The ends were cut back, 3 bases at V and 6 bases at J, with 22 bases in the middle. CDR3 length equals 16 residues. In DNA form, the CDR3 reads TGCGCCAGCAGCTCAGATGCCGGGACACCCGGGTCCGAGCAGTACTTC. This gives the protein CASSSDAGTPGSEQYF.

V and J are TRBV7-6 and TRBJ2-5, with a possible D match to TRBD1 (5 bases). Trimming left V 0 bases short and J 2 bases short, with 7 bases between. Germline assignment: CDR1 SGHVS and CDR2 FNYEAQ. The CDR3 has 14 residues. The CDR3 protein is CASSLAPGQETQYF. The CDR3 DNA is TGTGCCAGCAGCTTAGCCCCAGGGCAAGAGACCCAGTACTTC.

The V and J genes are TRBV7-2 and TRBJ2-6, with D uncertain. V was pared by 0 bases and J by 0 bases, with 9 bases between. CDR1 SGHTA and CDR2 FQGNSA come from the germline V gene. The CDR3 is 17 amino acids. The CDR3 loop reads CASSLARLSSGANVLTF. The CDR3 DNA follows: TGTGCCAGCAGCTTAGCCAGACTCAGCTCTGGGGCCAACGTCCTGACTTTC.

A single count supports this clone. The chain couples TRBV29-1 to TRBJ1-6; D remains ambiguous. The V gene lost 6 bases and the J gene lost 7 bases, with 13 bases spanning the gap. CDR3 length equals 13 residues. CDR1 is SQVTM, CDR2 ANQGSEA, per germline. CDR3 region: CSVAWTENSPLHF. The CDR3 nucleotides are TGCAGCGTAGCCTGGACGGAGAATTCACCCCTCCACTTT.

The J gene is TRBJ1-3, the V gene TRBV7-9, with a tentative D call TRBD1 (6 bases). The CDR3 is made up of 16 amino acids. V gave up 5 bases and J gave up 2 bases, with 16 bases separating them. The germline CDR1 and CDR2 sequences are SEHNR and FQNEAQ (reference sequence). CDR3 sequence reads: CASSQQGGHTGNTIYF. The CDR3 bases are TGTGCCAGCAGCCAACAGGGAGGGCATACTGGAAACACCATATATTTT.

The CDR3 DNA sequence: TGTGCCAGCAGCCTCATCCGGGCCAAAAACATTCAGTACTTC. Translating it yields CASSLIRAKNIQYF. The chain joins TRBV12-1 to TRBJ2-4; TRBD2, the D gene given by the table, was not confirmed from the DNA. TRBV12-1 is marked as a pseudogene. The CDR3 runs to 14 residues.

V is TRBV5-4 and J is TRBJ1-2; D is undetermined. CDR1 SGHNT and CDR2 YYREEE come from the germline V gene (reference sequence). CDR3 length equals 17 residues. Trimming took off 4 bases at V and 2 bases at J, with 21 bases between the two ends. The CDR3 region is CASSVSGSSRINYGYTF. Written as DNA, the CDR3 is TGTGCCAGCAGCGTTTCAGGTTCCTCCAGAATAAACTATGGCTACACCTTC.

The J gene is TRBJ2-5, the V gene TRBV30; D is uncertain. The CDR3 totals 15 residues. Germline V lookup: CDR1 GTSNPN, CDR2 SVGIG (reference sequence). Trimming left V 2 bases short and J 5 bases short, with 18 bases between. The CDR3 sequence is CAWSLSGLVGETQYF. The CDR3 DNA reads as TGTGCCTGGAGTTTATCGGGCCTCGTGGGGGAGACCCAGTACTTC. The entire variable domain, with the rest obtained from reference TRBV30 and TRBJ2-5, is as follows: SQTIHQWPATLVQPVGSPLSLECTVEGTSNPNLYWYRQAAGRGLQLLFYSVGIGQISSEVPQNLSASRPQDRQFILSSKKLLLSDSGFYLCAWSLSGLVGETQYFGPGTRLLVL.

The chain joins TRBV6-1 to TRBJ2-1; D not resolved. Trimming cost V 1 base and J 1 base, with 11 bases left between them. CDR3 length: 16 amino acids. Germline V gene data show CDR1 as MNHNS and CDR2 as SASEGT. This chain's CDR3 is CASSEETSPSYNEQFF. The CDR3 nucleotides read TGTGCCAGCAGTGAAGAGACATCGCCTTCCTACAATGAGCAGTTCTTC.

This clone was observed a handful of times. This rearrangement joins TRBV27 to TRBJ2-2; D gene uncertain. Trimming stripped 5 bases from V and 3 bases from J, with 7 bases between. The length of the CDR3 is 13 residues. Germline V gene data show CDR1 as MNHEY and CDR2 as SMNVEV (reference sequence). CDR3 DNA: TGTGCCAGCAGTACGTATTACACCGGGGAGCTGTTTTTT. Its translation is CASSTYYTGELFF.

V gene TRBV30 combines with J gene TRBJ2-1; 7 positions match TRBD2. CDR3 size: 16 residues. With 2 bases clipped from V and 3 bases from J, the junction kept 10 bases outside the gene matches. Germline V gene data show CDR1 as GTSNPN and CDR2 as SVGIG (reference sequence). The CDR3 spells CAWSSRRASGYNEQFF. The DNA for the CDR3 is TGTGCCTGGAGTTCCCGAAGGGCTAGCGGCTACAATGAGCAGTTCTTC.

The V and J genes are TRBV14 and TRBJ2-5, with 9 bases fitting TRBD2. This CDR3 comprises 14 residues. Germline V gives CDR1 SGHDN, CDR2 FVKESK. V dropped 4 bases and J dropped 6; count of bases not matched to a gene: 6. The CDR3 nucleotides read TGTGCCAGCAGCCCTACCGGGACTAGCCAGACCCAGTACTTC. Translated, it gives CASSPTGTSQTQYF. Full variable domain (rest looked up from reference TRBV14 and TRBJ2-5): EAGVTQFPSHSVIEKGQTVTLRCDPISGHDNLYWYRRVMGKEIKFLLHFVKESKQDESGMPNNRFLAERTGGTYSTLKVQPAELEDSGVYFCASSPTGTSQTQYFGPGTRLLVL.

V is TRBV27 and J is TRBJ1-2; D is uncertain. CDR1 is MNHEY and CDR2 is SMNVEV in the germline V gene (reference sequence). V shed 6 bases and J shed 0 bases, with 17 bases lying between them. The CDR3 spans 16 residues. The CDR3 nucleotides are TGTGCCAGCAGATATACCGGGAGCCGGGCTAACTATGGCTACACCTTC. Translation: CASRYTGSRANYGYTF.

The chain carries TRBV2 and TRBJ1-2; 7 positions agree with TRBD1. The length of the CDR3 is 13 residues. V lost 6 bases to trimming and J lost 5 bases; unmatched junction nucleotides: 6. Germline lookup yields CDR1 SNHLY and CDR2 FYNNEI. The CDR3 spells CASRAQGRYGYTF. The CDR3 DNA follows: TGTGCCAGCAGAGCACAGGGGAGGTATGGCTACACCTTC.

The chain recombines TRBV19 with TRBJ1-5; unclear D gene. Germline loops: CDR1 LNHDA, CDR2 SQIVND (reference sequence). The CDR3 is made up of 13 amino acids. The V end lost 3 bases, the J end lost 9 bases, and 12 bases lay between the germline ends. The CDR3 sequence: CASSIPSLGPQHF. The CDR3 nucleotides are TGTGCCAGTAGTATCCCCAGTCTAGGGCCCCAGCATTTT.